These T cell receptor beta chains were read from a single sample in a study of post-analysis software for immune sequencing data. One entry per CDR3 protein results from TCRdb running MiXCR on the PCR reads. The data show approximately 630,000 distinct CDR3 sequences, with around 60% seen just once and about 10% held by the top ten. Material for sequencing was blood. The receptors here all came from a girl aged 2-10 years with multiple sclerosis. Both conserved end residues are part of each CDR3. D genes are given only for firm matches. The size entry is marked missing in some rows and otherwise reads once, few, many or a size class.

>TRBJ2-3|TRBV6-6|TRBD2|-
CASTLLGGAQYF
TGTGCCAGCACCCTTCTGGGAGGGGCGCAGTATTTT
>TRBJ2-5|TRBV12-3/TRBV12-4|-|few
CASSRYVGETQYF
TGTGCCAGCAGCCGTTATGTTGGGGAGACCCAGTACTTC
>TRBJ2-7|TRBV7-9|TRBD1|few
CASSFSGTGDEQYF
TGTGCCAGCAGCTTTTCCGGGACAGGGGACGAGCAGTACTTC
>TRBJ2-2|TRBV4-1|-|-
CASSQGLGGANTGELFF
TGCGCCAGCAGCCAAGGACTCGGGGGTGCCAACACCGGGGAGCTGTTTTTT
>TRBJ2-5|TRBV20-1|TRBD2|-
CSARVQPSGAYTGETQYF
TGCAGTGCTAGAGTACAGCCTAGCGGGGCCTACACGGGAGAGACCCAGTACTTC
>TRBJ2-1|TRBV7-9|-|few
CASSLLGDGYNEQFF
TGTGCCAGCAGCTTATTGGGGGATGGCTACAATGAGCAGTTCTTC
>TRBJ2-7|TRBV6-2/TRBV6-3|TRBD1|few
CASRGTGGPYEQYF
TGTGCCAGCAGAGGGACAGGGGGTCCCTACGAGCAGTACTTC
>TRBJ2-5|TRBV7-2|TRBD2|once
CASRRRGYQETQYF
TGTGCCAGCAGAAGGCGGGGGTACCAAGAGACCCAGTACTTC
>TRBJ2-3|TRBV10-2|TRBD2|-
CASTPTGYLTSGGIDTQYF
TGCGCCAGCACCCCGACAGGGTACCTCACTAGCGGGGGGATAGATACGCAGTATTTT
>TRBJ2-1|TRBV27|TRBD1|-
CASSMGQGVGEQFF
TGTGCCAGCAGTATGGGACAGGGTGTAGGTGAGCAGTTCTTC
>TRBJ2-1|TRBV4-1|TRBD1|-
CASSQDPGQGLYNEQFF
TGCGCCAGCAGCCAAGATCCGGGACAGGGGTTATACAATGAGCAGTTCTTC
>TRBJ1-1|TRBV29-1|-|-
CSAPQGGGHTEAFF
TGCAGCGCCCCGCAAGGGGGAGGTCACACTGAAGCTTTCTTT
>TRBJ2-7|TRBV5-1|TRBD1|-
CASSFSSGTGSSYEQYF
TGCGCCAGCAGCTTCAGCTCCGGGACAGGGTCTTCCTACGAGCAGTACTTC
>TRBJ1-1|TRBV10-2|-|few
CASSEGGAEAFF
TGCGCCAGCAGTGAGGGTGGCGCTGAAGCTTTCTTT
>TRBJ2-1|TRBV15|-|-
CVTSRGVRLDEQFF
TGTGTCACCAGCAGAGGGGTACGGCTGGATGAGCAGTTCTTC
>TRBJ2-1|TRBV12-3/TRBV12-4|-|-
CASSGSDSRPYNEQFF
TGTGCCAGCTCAGGGTCCGACAGCAGACCCTACAATGAGCAGTTCTTC
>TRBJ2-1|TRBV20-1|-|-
CSARGWGGISSYNEQFF
TGCAGTGCTAGAGGGTGGGGCGGGATCAGCTCCTACAATGAGCAGTTCTTC
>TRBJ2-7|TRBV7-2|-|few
CASSLEGQDEQYF
TGTGCCAGCAGCTTAGAGGGTCAGGACGAGCAGTACTTC
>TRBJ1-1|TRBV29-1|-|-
CSARGFEAFF
TGCAGCGCCAGGGGATTTGAAGCTTTCTTT
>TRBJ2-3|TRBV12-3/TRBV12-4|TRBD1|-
CASSLVTGPTDTQYF
TGTGCCAGCAGTTTGGTGACAGGGCCCACAGATACGCAGTATTTT
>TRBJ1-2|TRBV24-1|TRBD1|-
CATIRRGAGYTF
TGTGCCACCATACGCAGGGGGGCTGGCTACACCTTC
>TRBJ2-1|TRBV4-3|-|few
CASSQGWIDRRWSSYNEQFF
TGCGCCAGTAGCCAAGGGTGGATCGACAGGCGATGGAGCTCCTACAATGAGCAGTTCTTC
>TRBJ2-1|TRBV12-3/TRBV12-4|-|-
CASSFSHNEQFF
TGTGCCAGCAGTTTCTCTCATAATGAGCAGTTCTTC
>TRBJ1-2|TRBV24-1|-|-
CATSDSNYGYTF
TGTGCCACCAGTGACAGTAACTATGGCTACACCTTC
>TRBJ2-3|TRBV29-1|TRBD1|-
CSVSYLGQATTDTQYF
TGCAGCGTTTCTTACCTCGGACAGGCCACCACAGATACGCAGTATTTT
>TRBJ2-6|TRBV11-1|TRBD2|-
CASSPWTSGGAIVGGANVLTF
TGTGCCAGCAGCCCCTGGACTAGCGGGGGGGCCATCGTGGGTGGGGCCAACGTCCTGACTTTC
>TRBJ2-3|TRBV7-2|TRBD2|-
CASSLTSGGVADTQYF
TGTGCCAGCAGCTTAACTAGCGGGGGGGTAGCAGATACGCAGTATTTT
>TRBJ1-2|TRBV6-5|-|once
CASRAGDYGYTF
TGTGCCAGCAGGGCAGGGGACTATGGCTACACCTTC
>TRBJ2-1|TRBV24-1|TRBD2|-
CATSDPLAGGPFYNEQFF
TGTGCCACCAGTGACCCCCTAGCGGGGGGGCCATTCTACAATGAGCAGTTCTTC
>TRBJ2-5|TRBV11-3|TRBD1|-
CASSHRGTQETQYF
TGTGCCAGCAGCCACAGGGGCACCCAAGAGACCCAGTACTTC
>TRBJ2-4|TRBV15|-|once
CATSTGSKNIQYF
TGTGCCACCAGTACAGGGTCCAAAAACATTCAGTACTTC